What follows describes a single TCR beta chain. The investigators amplified TCR beta CDR3 regions from RNA transcripts. A first-round RT-PCR of the TCR CDR3 used the HTBI primer set. In TCRdb, the multiplex PCR reads were re-called with MiXCR into one record per CDR3 protein. Counted here are around 700,000 distinct CDR3 sequences, just over 35% occurring once; the ten biggest clones make up around a third. Germline V lookup: CDR1 SGHKS, CDR2 YYEKEE (reference sequence). Trimming removed 0 bases from V and 3 bases from J, with 10 bases in between. CDR3 length: 14 amino acids. This sample was included in a study of T cells in Graves' hyperthyroidism and ophthalmopathy.

This chain joins TRBV5-5 and TRBJ2-7; D is undetermined. The sequence was obtained from a woman in her thirties or forties with Graves' hyperthyroidism. Specimen: blood. The DNA of the CDR3 is TGTGCCAGCAGCTTGGGTTCGGATGACTACGAGCAGTACTTC. This encodes CASSLGSDDYEQYF.